Only a few counts were recorded for the clone carrying this T cell receptor beta chain. The V gene's germline CDR1 is LNHNV and CDR2 YYDKDF (reference sequence). V was pared by 3 bases and J by 5 bases, with 6 bases of the junction left unmatched. The CDR3 totals 14 residues. Primers used in a second PCR of roughly 7 to 12 cycles were a sample-barcoded 5' primer and a J-beta primer mix. Every single cDNA molecule received a tag from a template-switch adaptor with 12 random nucleotides. TCRdb itself ran the 5' RACE reads through MiXCR, one entry per CDR3 protein. Among hundreds of thousands of distinct CDR3 sequences, approximately 30% were seen once, and the ten largest hold around a sixth. The data stem from a study of blood T cells in healthy people across ages. Study in general: When template switching was applied, about one barcoded beta molecule was captured per two T cells.

The chain recombines TRBV15 with TRBJ1-2, with 7 bases fitting TRBD1. The sequencing input was blood. The clonotype was recovered from a woman of 80 years or more in good health. As DNA, the CDR3 is TGTGCCACCAGCAGGGGGGGACAGACTTATGGCTACACCTTC. This codes for CATSRGGQTYGYTF.